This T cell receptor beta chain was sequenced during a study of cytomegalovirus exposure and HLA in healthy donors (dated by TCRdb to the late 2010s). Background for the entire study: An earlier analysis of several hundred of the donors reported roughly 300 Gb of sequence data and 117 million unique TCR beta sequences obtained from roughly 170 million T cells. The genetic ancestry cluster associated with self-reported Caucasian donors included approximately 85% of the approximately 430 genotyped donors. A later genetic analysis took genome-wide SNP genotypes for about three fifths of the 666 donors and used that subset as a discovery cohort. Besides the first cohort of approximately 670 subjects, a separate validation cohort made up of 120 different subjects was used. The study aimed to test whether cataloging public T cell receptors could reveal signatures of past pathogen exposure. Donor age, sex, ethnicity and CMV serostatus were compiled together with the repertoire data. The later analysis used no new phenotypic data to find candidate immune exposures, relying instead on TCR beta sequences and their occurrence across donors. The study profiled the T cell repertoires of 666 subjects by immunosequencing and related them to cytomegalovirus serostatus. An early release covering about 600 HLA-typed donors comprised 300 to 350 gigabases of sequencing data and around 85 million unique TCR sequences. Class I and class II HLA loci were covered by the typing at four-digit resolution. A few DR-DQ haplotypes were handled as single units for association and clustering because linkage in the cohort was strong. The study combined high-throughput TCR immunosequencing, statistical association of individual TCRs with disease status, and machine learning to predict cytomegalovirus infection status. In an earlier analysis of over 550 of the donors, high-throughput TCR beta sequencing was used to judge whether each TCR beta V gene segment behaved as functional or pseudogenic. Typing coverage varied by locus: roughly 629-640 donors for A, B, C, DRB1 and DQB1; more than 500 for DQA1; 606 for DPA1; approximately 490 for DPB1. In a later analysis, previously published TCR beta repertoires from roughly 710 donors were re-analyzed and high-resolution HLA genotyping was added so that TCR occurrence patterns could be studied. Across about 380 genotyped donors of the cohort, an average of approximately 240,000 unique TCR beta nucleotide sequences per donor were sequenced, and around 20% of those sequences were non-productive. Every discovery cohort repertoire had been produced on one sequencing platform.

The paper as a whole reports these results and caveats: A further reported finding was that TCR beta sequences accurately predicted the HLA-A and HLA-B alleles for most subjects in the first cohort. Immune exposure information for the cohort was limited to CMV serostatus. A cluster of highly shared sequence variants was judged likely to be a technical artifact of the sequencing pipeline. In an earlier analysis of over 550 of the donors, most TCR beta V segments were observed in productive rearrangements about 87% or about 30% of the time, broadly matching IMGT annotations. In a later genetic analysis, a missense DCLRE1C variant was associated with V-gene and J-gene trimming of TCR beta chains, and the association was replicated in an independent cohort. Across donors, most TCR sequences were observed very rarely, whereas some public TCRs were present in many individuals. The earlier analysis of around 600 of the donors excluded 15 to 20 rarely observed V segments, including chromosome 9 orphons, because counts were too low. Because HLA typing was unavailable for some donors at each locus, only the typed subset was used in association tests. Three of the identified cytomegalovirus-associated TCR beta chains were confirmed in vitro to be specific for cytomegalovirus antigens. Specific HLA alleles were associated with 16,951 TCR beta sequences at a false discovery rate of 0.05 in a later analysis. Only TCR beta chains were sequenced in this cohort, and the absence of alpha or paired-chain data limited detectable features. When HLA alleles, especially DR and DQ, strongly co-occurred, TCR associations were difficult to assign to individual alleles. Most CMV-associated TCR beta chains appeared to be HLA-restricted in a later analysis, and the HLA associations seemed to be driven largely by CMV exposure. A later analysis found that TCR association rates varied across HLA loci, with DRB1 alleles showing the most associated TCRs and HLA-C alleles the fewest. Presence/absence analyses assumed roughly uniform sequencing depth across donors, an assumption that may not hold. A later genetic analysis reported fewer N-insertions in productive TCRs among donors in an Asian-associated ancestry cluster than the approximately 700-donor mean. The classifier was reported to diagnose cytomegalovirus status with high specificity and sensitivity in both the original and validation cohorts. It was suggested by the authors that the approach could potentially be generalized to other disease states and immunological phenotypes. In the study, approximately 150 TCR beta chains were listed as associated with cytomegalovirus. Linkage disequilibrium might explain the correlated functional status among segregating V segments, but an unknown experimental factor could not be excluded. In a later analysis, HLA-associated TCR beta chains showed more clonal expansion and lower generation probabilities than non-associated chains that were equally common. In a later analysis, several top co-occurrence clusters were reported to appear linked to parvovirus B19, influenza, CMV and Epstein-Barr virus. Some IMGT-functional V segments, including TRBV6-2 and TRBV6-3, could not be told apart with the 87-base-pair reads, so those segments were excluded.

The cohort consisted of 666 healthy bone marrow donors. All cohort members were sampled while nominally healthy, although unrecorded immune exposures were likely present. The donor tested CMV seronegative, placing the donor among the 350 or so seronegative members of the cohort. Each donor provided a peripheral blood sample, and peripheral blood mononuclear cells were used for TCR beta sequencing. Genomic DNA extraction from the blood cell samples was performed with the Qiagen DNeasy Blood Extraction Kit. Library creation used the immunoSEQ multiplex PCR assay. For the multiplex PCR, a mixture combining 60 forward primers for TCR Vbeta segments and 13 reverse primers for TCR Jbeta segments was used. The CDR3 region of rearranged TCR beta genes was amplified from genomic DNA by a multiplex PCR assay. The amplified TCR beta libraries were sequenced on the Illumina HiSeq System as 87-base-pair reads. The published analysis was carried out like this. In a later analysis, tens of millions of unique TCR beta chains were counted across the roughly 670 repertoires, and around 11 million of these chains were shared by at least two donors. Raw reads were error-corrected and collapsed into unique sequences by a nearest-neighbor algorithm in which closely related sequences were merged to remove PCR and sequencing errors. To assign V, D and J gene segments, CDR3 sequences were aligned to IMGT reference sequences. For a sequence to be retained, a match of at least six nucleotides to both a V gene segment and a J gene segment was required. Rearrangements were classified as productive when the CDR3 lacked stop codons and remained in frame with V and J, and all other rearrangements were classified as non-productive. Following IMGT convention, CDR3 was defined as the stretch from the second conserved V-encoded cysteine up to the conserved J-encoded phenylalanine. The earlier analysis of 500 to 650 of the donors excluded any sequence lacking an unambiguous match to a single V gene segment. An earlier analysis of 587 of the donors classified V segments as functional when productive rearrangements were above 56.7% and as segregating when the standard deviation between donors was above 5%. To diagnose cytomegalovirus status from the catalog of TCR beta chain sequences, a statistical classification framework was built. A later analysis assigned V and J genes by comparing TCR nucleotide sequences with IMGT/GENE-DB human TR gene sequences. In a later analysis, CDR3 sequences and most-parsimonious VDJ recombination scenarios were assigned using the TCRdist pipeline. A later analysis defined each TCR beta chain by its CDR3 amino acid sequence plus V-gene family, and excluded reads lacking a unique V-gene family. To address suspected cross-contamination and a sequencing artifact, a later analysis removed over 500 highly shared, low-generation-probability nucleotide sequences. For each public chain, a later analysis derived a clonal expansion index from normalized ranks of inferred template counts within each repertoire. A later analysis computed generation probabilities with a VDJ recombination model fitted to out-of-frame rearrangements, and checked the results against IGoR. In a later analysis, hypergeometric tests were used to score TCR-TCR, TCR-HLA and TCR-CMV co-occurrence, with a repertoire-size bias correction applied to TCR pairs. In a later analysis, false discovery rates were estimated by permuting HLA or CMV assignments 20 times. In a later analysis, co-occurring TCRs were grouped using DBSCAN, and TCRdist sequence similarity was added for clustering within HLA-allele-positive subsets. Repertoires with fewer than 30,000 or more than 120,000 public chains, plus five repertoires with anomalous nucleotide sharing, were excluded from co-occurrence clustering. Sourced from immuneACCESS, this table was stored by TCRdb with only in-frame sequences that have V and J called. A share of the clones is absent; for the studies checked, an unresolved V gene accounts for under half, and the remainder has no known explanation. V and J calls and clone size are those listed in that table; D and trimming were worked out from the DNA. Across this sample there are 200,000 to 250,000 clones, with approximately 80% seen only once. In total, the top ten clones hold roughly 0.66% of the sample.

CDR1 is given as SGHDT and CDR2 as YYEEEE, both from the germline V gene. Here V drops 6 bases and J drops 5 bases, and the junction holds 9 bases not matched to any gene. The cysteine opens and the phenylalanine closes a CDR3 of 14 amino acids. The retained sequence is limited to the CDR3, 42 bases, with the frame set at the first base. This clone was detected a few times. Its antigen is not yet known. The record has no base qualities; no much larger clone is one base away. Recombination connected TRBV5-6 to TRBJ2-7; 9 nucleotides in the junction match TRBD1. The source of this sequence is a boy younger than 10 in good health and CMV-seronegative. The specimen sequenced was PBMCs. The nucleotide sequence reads TGTGCCAGCACCTGGGGGACAGGGTCCGACGAGCAGTACTTC. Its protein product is CASTWGTGSDEQYF.